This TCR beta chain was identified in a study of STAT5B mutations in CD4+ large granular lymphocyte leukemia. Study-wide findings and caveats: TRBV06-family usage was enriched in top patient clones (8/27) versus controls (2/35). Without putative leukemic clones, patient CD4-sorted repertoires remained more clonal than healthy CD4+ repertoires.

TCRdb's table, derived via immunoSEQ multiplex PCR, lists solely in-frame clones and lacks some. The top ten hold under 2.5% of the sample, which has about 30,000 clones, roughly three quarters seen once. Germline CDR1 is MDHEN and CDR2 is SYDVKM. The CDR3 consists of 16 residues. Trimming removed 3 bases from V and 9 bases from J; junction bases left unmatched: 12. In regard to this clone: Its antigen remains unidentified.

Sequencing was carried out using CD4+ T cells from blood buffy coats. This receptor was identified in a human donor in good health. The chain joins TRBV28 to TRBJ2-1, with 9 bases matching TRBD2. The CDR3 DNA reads TGTGCCAGCAGTTTTGGAGGGCGGGAGGGCCGATTTGAGCAGTTCTTC. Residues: CASSFGGREGRFEQFF.